This TCR beta chain came from a study of blood T cell repertoires in COVID-19. Turning to the study itself: Acute and convalescent COVID-19 samples came from the United States, Italy and Spain.

This clone was observed a few times. The V and J ends lost 2 bases and 2 bases respectively, with 12 bases between them. The V gene's germline CDR1 is SGHAT and CDR2 FQDESV (reference sequence). This CDR3 is 15 amino acids long. Under the authors' procedure: Amplification with reference gene primers provided the estimates of nucleated cell counts. The assay was immunoSEQ multiplex PCR, and TCRdb's table has in-frame clones only and misses some. The DNA gave D and trimming, while V, J and clone size come from that table. The sample lists under 200,000 clones, 74% occurring once. The V call is TRBV11-1, the J call TRBJ2-5, with D possibly TRBD1 on 5 matching bases. This clonotype was obtained from a woman aged 80 or over with acute or convalescent COVID-19. Specimen: peripheral blood. For the CDR3, the DNA is TGTGCCAGCAGCTTACTCCAGGGAATACAAGAGACCCAGTACTTC. As protein: CASSLLQGIQETQYF.